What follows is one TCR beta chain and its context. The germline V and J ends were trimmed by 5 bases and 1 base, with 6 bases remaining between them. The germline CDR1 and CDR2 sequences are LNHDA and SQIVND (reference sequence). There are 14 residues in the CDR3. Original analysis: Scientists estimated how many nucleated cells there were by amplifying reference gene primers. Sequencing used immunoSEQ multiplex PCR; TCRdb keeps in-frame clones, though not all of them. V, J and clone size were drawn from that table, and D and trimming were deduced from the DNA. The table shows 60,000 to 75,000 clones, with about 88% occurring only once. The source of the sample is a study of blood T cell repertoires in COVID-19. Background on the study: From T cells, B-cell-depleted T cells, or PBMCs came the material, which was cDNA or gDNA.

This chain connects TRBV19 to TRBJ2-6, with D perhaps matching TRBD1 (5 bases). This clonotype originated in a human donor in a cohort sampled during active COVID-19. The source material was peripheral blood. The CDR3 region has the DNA TGTGCCAGTAGTTCAGGGTCTGGGGCCAACGTCCTGACTTTC. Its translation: CASSSGSGANVLTF.